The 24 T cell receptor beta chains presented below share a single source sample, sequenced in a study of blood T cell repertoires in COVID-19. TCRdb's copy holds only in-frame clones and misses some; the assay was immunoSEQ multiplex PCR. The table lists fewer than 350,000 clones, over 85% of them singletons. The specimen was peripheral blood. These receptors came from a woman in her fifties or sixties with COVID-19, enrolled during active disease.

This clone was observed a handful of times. In nucleotides, the CDR3 is TGTGCCAGCTCATTCGGGGGTTCGTTGGCCGGGGAGCTGTTTTTT. As protein: CASSFGGSLAGELFF. The chain uses TRBV9 and TRBJ2-2, with D maybe TRBD2 (6 bases). Germline CDR1 SGDLS, CDR2 YYNGEE. V was cut by 7 bases and J by 6 bases, with 19 bases left in between. There are 15 residues in the CDR3.

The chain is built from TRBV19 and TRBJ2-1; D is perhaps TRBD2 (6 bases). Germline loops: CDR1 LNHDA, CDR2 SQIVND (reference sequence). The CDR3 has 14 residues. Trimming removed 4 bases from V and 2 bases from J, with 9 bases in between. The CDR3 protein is CASSSLATYNEQFF. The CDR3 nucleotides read TGTGCCAGTAGTAGTCTAGCGACCTACAATGAGCAGTTCTTC.

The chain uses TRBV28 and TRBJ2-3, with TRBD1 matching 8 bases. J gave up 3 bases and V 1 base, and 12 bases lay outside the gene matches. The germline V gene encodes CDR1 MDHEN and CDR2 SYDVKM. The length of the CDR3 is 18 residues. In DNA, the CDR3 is TGTGCCAGCAGTTTATCAGGGGGCGCGGGACGGGCAACAGATACGCAGTATTTT. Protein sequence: CASSLSGGAGRATDTQYF.

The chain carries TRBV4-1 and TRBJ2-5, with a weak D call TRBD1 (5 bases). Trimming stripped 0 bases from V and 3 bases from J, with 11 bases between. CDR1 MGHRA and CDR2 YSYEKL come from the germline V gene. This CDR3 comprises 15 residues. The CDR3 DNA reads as TGCGCCAGCAGCCAAGAAAGGGGCACCGAAGAGACCCAGTACTTC. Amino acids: CASSQERGTEETQYF.

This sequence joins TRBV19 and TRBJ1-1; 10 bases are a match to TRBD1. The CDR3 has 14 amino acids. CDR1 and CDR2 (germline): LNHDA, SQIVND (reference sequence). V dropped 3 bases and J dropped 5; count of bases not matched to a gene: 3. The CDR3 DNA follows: TGTGCCAGTAGTATTTGGACAGGGGGGACTGAAGCTTTCTTT. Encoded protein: CASSIWTGGTEAFF.

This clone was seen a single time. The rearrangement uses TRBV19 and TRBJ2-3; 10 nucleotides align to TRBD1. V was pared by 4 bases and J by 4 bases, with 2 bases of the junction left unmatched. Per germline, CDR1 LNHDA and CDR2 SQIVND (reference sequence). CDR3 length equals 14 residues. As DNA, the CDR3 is TGTGCCAGTAGTACCGGACAGGGGGCAGATACGCAGTATTTT. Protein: CASSTGQGADTQYF.

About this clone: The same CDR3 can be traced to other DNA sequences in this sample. The CDR3 here is CASSFGRAGYTF. The CDR3 DNA reads as TGTGCCAGCAGTTTTGGGAGGGCTGGCTACACCTTC. The rearrangement joins TRBV12-3 or TRBV12-4 to TRBJ1-2; no clear D gene. The CDR3 contains 12 residues. Trimming left V 3 bases short and J 7 bases short, with 9 bases between.

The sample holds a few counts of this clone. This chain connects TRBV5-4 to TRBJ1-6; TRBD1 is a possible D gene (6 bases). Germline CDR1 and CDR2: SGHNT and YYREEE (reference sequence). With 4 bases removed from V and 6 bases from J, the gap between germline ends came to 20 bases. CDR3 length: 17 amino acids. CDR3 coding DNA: TGTGCCAGCAGCGATCTTCTGAGACAGGACCCTAATTCACCCCTCCACTTT. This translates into CASSDLLRQDPNSPLHF.

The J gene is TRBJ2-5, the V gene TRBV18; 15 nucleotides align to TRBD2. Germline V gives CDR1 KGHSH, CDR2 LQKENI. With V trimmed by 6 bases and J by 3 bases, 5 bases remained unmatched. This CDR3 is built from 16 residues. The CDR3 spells CASSPGLAGGKETQYF. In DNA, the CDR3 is TGTGCCAGCTCTCCAGGACTAGCGGGGGGGAAAGAGACCCAGTACTTC.

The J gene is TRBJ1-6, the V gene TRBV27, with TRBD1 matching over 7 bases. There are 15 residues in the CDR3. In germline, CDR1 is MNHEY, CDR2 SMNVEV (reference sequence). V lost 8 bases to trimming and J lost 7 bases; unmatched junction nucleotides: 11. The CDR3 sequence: CASQPGQVYNSPLHF. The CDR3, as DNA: TGTGCCAGCCAACCCGGACAGGTTTACAATTCACCCCTCCACTTT.

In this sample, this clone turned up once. CDR3 loop: CASSMGQLFDTEAFF. The CDR3 DNA is TGCGCCAGCAGCATGGGACAGCTATTTGACACTGAAGCTTTCTTT. The rearrangement links TRBV5-1 to TRBJ1-1; 7 bases are a match to TRBD1. The CDR3 totals 15 residues. Germline V CDR1 and CDR2: SGHRS, YFSETQ. Germline trimming cut 4 bases from V and 3 bases from J; bases unmatched to any gene: 9. Together with reference TRBV5-1 and TRBJ1-1, the CDR3 gives the full variable domain: KAGVTQTPRYLIKTRGQQVTLSCSPISGHRSVSWYQQTPGQGLQFLFEYFSETQRNKGNFPGRFSGRQFSNSRSEMNVSTLELGDSALYLCASSMGQLFDTEAFFGQGTRLTVV.

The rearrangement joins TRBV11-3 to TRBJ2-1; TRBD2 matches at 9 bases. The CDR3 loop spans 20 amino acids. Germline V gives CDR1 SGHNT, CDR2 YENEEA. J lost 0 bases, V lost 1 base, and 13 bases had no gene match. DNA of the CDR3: TGTGCCAGCAGCTTAGGGTTTAGCGGGGGAGGACTCAGCTCCTACAATGAGCAGTTCTTC. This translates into CASSLGFSGGGLSSYNEQFF.

The CDR3, as DNA: TGTGCCAGTAGTATCGGGGGGGGCCGGCGGACTGAAGCTTTCTTT. It is translated as CASSIGGGRRTEAFF. This chain connects TRBV19 to TRBJ1-1, with a weak D call TRBD1 (6 bases). Germline V gene sequence: CDR1 LNHDA, CDR2 SQIVND (reference sequence). This CDR3 has 15 residues. The V gene lost 3 bases and the J gene lost 5 bases, with 16 bases spanning the gap. The variable domain in full, with the rest retrieved from reference TRBV19 and TRBJ1-1, is DGGITQSPKYLFRKEGQNVTLSCEQNLNHDAMYWYRQDPGQGLRLIYYSQIVNDFQKGDIAEGYSVSREKKESFPLTVTSAQKNPTAFYLCASSIGGGRRTEAFFGQGTRLTVV.

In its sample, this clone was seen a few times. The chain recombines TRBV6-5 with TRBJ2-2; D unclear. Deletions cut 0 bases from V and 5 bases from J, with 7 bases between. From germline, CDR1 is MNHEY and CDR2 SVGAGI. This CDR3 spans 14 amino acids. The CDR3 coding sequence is TGTGCCAGCAGTTACTCGCGTCGGACCGGGGAGCTGTTTTTT. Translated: CASSYSRRTGELFF.

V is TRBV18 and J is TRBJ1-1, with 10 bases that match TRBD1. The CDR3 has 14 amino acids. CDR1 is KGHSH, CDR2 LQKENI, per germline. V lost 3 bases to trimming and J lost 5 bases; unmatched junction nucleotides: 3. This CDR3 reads CASSPGTGATEAFF. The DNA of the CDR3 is TGTGCCAGCTCACCCGGGACAGGGGCTACTGAAGCTTTCTTT.

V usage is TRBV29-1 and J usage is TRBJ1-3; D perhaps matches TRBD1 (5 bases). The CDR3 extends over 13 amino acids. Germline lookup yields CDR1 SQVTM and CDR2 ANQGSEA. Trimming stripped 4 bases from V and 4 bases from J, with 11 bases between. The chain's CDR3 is CSVARDLGNTIYF. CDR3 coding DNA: TGCAGCGTTGCCCGGGACTTGGGAAACACCATATATTTT. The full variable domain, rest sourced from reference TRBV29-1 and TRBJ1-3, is SAVISQKPSRDICQRGTSLTIQCQVDSQVTMMFWYRQQPGQSLTLIATANQGSEATYESGFVIDKFPISRPNLTFSTLTVSNMSPEDSSIYLCSVARDLGNTIYFGEGSWLTVV.

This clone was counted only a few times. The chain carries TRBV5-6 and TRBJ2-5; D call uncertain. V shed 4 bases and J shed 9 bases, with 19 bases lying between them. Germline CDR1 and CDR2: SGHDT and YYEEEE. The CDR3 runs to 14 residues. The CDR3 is CASSLGTAPAAQYF. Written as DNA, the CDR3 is TGTGCCAGCAGCCTTGGCACTGCGCCGGCGGCCCAGTACTTC.

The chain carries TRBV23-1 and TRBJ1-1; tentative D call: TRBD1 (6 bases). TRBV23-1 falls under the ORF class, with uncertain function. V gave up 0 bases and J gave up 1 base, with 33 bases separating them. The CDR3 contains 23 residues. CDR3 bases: TGCGCCAGCAGTCAATCAAACCACAGCTTAAGAGGGACAACCAGAGGGAGGAACACTGAAGCTTTCTTT. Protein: CASSQSNHSLRGTTRGRNTEAFF.

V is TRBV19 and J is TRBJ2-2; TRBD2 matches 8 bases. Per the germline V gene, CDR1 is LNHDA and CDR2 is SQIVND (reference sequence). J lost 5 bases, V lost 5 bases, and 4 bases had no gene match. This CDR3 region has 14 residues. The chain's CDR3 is CASSRGGITGELFF. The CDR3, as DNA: TGTGCCAGTAGTCGCGGGGGGATAACCGGGGAGCTGTTTTTT.

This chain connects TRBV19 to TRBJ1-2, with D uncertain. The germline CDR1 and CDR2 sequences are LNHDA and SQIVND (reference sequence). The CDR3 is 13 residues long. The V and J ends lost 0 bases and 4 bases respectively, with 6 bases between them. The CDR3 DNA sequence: TGTGCCAGTAGTATAGATCTCGTCTATGGCTACACCTTC. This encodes CASSIDLVYGYTF.

The CDR3 sequence: CATTNSKGHSGANVLTF. The CDR3 DNA follows: TGTGCCACCACCAACAGCAAGGGACACTCTGGGGCCAACGTCCTGACTTTC. This sequence joins TRBV19 and TRBJ2-6, with D possibly TRBD1 on 6 matching bases. The ends were cut back, 10 bases at V and 0 bases at J, with 19 bases in the middle. CDR1 and CDR2 from the germline V gene are LNHDA and SQIVND (reference sequence). This CDR3 contains 17 residues.

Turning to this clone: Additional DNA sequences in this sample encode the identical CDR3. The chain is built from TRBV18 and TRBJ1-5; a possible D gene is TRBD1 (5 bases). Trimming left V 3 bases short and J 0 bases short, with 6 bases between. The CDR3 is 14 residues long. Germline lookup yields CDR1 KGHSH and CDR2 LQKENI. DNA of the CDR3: TGTGCCAGCTCACCTCAGGGTAGCAATCAGCCCCAGCATTTT. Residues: CASSPQGSNQPQHF. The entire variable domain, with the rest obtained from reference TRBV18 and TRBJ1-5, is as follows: NAGVMQNPRHLVRRRGQEARLRCSPMKGHSHVYWYRQLPEEGLKFMVYLQKENIIDESGMPKERFSAEFPKEGPSILRIQQVVRGDSAAYFCASSPQGSNQPQHFGDGTRLSIL.

The CDR3 loop reads CASSYGTSFSTQYF. CDR3 sequence (DNA): TGTGCCAGCAGCTACGGGACTAGCTTCAGTACGCAGTATTTT. The chain couples TRBV11-2 to TRBJ2-3; 9 bases match TRBD2. The V gene end was trimmed by 4 bases and the J gene end by 8 bases; junction bases not matched to a gene: 7. This CDR3 is 14 amino acids long. Germline CDR1 is SGHAT and CDR2 is FQNNGV.

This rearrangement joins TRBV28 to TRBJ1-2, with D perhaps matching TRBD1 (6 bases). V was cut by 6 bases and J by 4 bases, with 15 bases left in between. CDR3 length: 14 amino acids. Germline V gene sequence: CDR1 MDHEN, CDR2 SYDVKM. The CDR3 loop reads CASRIETGLYGYTF. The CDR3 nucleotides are TGTGCCAGCAGGATCGAGACAGGACTCTATGGCTACACCTTC.